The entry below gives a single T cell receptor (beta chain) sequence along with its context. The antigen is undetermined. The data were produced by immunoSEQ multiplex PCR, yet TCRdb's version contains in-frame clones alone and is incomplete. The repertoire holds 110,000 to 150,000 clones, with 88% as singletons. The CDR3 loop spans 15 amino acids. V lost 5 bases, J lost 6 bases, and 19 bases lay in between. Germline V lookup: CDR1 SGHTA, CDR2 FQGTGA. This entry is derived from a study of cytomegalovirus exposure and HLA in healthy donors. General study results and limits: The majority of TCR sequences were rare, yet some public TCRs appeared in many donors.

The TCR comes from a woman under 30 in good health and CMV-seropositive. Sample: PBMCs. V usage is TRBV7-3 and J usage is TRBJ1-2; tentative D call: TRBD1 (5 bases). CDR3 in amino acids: CASSQGRRDFDGYTF. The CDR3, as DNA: TGTGCCAGCAGCCAGGGAAGGAGGGATTTCGATGGCTACACCTTC.